The 21 T cell receptor beta chains given below trace back to one sample, sequenced in a study of blood T cells in healthy people across ages. Using a J-beta primer mix together with a sample-barcoded 5' primer, a second PCR was run for roughly 7 to 12 cycles. TCRdb reprocessed the 5' RACE reads with MiXCR, giving one entry per CDR3 protein. This sample has hundreds of thousands of distinct CDR3 sequences; about 62% occur once, and the top ten carry 25% to 35%. Input material: blood. Receptor source: a man between 25 and 39 years old in good health.

This clonotype came up once. The rearrangement joins TRBV25-1 to TRBJ1-2, with 7 bases aligning to TRBD1. Trimming at V came to 5 bases and at J to 7 bases, leaving 7 bases not matched to a gene. Germline V gene data show CDR1 as MGHDK and CDR2 as SYGVNS. The CDR3 has 13 amino acids. The DNA of the CDR3 is TGTGCCAGCAGTAAGAAAAACAGGGGTGGCTACACCTTC. This sequence encodes CASSKKNRGGYTF.

The chain combines TRBV6-5 with TRBJ2-3; 7 bases match TRBD2. The germline CDR1 and CDR2 sequences are MNHEY and SVGAGI. V shed 2 bases, J shed 1 base, and the junction held 3 bases outside the gene matches. This CDR3 spans 15 amino acids. Here the CDR3 reads CASSYRLAGTDTQYF. CDR3 in DNA: TGTGCCAGCAGTTACCGGCTAGCGGGCACAGATACGCAGTATTTT.

The rearrangement uses TRBV9 and TRBJ1-2; D unclear. The CDR3 runs to 14 residues. V was cut by 3 bases and J by 4 bases, with 13 bases left in between. Germline V gene data show CDR1 as SGDLS and CDR2 as YYNGEE. The CDR3, as DNA: TGTGCCAGCAGCGCCGGAAGCGGGCTCTATGGCTACACCTTC. It yields the protein CASSAGSGLYGYTF.

The sample holds a few counts of this clonotype. The gene calls are TRBV29-1 and TRBJ2-3; D might be TRBD2 (6 bases). Deletions cut 3 bases from V and 1 base from J, with 11 bases between. Per germline, CDR1 SQVTM and CDR2 ANQGSEA. The CDR3 sequence is 14 residues long. This CDR3 reads CSVDRASGTDTQYF. The CDR3 DNA is TGCAGCGTTGACCGGGCTAGCGGCACAGATACGCAGTATTTT.

This rearrangement joins TRBV10-3 to TRBJ2-1, with a possible D match to TRBD2 (7 bases). Trimming took off 6 bases at V and 8 bases at J, with 11 bases between the two ends. Germline values: CDR1 ENHRY, CDR2 SYGVKD. There are 12 residues in the CDR3. The CDR3: CAIRGEGDEQFF. As DNA, the CDR3 is TGTGCCATCAGAGGGGAGGGGGATGAGCAGTTCTTC.

The chain carries TRBV29-1 and TRBJ2-2; D is unresolved. The CDR3 consists of 13 residues. The V end lost 3 bases, the J end lost 3 bases, and 8 bases lay between the germline ends. CDR1 SQVTM and CDR2 ANQGSEA come from the germline V gene. The CDR3 here is CSVDALDTGELFF. CDR3 sequence (DNA): TGCAGCGTTGATGCCCTGGACACCGGGGAGCTGTTTTTT.

This clonotype was counted between two and nine times. V gene TRBV7-8 combines with J gene TRBJ1-2; D not resolved. The CDR3 spans 12 residues. Trimming shortened V by 1 base and J by 8 bases, and 8 bases separated the two germline ends. The germline V gene encodes CDR1 SGHVS and CDR2 FQNEAQ. CDR3 residues: CASSLVPGGYTF. As DNA, the CDR3 is TGTGCCAGCAGCTTAGTTCCGGGAGGCTACACCTTC.

This clonotype was seen a few times. The genes are TRBV7-9 and TRBJ2-3, with D uncertain. The V and J ends lost 2 bases and 8 bases respectively, with 11 bases between them. CDR3 length equals 13 residues. Germline CDR1 is SEHNR and CDR2 is FQNEAQ (reference sequence). The CDR3 protein is CASSLNSRATQYF. In nucleotides, the CDR3 is TGTGCCAGCAGCTTAAATAGTAGAGCTACGCAGTATTTT.

This clonotype was counted a few times. The CDR3 loop is CASSLVGTSRSYTF. The CDR3 bases are TGTGCCAGCAGCTTGGTAGGGACCTCCAGGAGCTACACCTTC. This chain connects TRBV5-5 to TRBJ1-2, with a tentative D call TRBD1 (5 bases). V dropped 0 bases and J dropped 9 bases, with 15 bases sitting between them. Germline loops: CDR1 SGHKS, CDR2 YYEKEE (reference sequence). There are 14 residues in the CDR3.

The gene calls are TRBV20-1 and TRBJ2-2, with 9 bases identical to TRBD2. CDR3 length equals 20 residues. V trimming: 0 bases; J trimming: 2 bases; junction bases outside the gene matches: 16. Germline loops: CDR1 DFQATT, CDR2 SNEGSKA (reference sequence). The CDR3 nucleotides are TGCAGTGCTAGAGATCGAGTGGGCGGGGGGGCCCTCATAAACACCGGGGAGCTGTTTTTT. It yields the protein CSARDRVGGGALINTGELFF.

The chain uses TRBV15 and TRBJ2-7, with no clear D. CDR3 size: 14 residues. Trimming stripped 0 bases from V and 3 bases from J, with 9 bases between. Germline V gene data show CDR1 as LNHNV and CDR2 as YYDKDF (reference sequence). This CDR3 reads CATSRDRLGYEQYF. The CDR3 DNA is TGTGCCACCAGCAGAGATCGGTTGGGCTACGAGCAGTACTTC.

This clonotype was detected ten times or more. This chain connects TRBV2 to TRBJ1-2, with D maybe TRBD1 (5 bases). This CDR3 spans 14 amino acids. Deletions cut 2 bases from V and 6 bases from J, with 13 bases between. CDR1 SNHLY and CDR2 FYNNEI come from the germline V gene. The CDR3 is CASSESSRADGYTF. The CDR3 region has the DNA TGTGCCAGCAGTGAAAGTTCCAGGGCCGATGGCTACACCTTC.

CDR3 residues: CASSRSEVFYEQYF. Written as DNA, the CDR3 is TGTGCCAGCAGCCGGTCCGAGGTATTTTACGAGCAGTACTTC. This chain joins TRBV3-1 and TRBJ2-7; D is unresolved. V shed 4 bases and J shed 4 bases, with 14 bases lying between them. There are 14 residues in the CDR3. CDR1 is LGHDT, CDR2 YNNKEL, per germline (reference sequence).

The genes are TRBV29-1 and TRBJ2-5; 8 bases line up with TRBD1. TRBJ2-7 matches the DNA end more closely, so the J call is doubtful. Germline CDR1 and CDR2: SQVTM and ANQGSEA. This CDR3 is 12 amino acids long. The CDR3 DNA sequence: TGCAGCGTTAGGACAGGGCCCTCCGAGCAGTACTTC. It encodes CSVRTGPSEQYF.

This clonotype was counted between two and nine times. This rearrangement joins TRBV29-1 to TRBJ2-7, with 7 bases aligning to TRBD1. V lost 7 bases to trimming and J lost 7 bases; unmatched junction nucleotides: 13. The CDR3 is 13 residues long. Per the germline V gene, CDR1 is SQVTM and CDR2 is ANQGSEA. CDR3 bases: TGCAGCGCCCGACAGGGTGGTAGTCCTGAGCAGTACTTC. This codes for CSARQGGSPEQYF.

The rearrangement links TRBV20-1 to TRBJ2-4, with 8 nucleotides matching TRBD1. CDR1 DFQATT and CDR2 SNEGSKA come from the germline V gene (reference sequence). The CDR3 totals 14 residues. V lost 5 bases, J lost 13 bases, and 16 bases stayed unmatched. CDR3 protein: CSAWGDRRYYGQYF. CDR3 nucleotide sequence: TGCAGTGCTTGGGGGGACAGGCGATACTACGGGCAGTACTTC.

This rearrangement joins TRBV3-1 to TRBJ2-7; TRBD1 or TRBD2 may be the D gene (5 bases each). Looked up from germline, CDR1 is LGHDT and CDR2 is YNNKEL (reference sequence). This CDR3 spans 15 amino acids. V was cut by 5 bases and J by 7 bases, with 21 bases left in between. The DNA for the CDR3 is TGTGCCAGCAGCGCTGACAGCGGCTCCTACAATGAGCAGTACTTC. Protein: CASSADSGSYNEQYF.

This chain links TRBV20-1 with TRBJ1-2; D remains ambiguous. The germline V and J ends were trimmed by 0 bases and 8 bases, with 13 bases remaining between them. The CDR3 has 13 amino acids. The V gene's germline CDR1 is DFQATT and CDR2 SNEGSKA (reference sequence). The CDR3 protein is CSARDLRREGYTF. The CDR3 DNA follows: TGCAGTGCTAGAGATCTGAGGAGGGAAGGCTACACCTTC.

The sample holds a few counts of this clonotype. The chain links TRBV21-1 to TRBJ2-7. TRBV21-1 corresponds to a pseudogene. There are 15 residues in the CDR3. CDR3 nucleotides: TGTGCCAGCAGCAAAGTTTGTAGATCTCCTAGCGAGCAGTACTTC. It codes for CASSKVCRSPSEQYF.

CDR3 residues: CASSTLRPDAGANYGYTF. For the CDR3, the DNA is TGTGCCAGCAGTACCCTCAGGCCCGACGCCGGAGCTAACTATGGCTACACCTTC. The chain uses TRBV27 and TRBJ1-2, with unresolved D. From germline, CDR1 is MNHEY and CDR2 SMNVEV (reference sequence). The CDR3 sequence is 18 residues long. V lost 5 bases and J 0 bases, leaving 22 bases between the germline ends.

This chain connects TRBV9 to TRBJ2-4, with 8 bases aligning to TRBD1. The trim removed 4 bases at V and 0 bases at J, leaving 15 bases unmatched. The CDR3 spans 19 residues. Germline V lookup: CDR1 SGDLS, CDR2 YYNGEE. CDR3 DNA sequence: TGTGCCAGCAGCTTGAGGACAGGGCATGGGGATCTAGCCAAAAACATTCAGTACTTC. Its protein product is CASSLRTGHGDLAKNIQYF.